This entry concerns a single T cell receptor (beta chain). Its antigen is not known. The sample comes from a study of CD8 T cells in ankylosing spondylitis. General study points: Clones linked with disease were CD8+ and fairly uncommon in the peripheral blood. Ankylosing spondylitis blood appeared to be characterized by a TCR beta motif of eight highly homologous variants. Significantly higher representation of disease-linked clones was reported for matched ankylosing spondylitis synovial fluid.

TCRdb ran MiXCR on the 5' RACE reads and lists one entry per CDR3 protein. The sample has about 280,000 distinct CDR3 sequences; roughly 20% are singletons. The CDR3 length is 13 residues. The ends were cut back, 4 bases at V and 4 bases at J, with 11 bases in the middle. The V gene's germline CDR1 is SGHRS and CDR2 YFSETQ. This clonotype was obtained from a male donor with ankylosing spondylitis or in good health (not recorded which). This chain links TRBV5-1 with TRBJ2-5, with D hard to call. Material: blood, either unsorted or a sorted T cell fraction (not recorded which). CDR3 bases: TGCGCCAGCAGCGGGTCTTCGGGAGAGACCCAGTACTTC. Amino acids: CASSGSSGETQYF.